Shown below are 2 T cell receptor beta chains from a single sample sequenced in a study of blood T cell repertoires in COVID-19. Produced via immunoSEQ multiplex PCR; TCRdb's table is partial and in-frame only. There are under 200,000 clones in the sample; roughly 80% occur only once, and roughly 2% lies in the top ten. Sequenced sample: peripheral blood. The receptor set was obtained from a woman over 75 with acute or convalescent COVID-19.

The rearrangement links TRBV6-5 to TRBJ1-1; D ambiguous. Germline V CDR1 and CDR2: MNHEY, SVGAGI. V was pared by 7 bases and J by 3 bases, with 9 bases between. This CDR3 region has 12 residues. The CDR3 loop reads CASNFRDTEAFF. The CDR3 DNA follows: TGTGCCAGCAATTTTCGGGACACTGAAGCTTTCTTT.

The genes are TRBV7-2 and TRBJ2-5; D ambiguous. The CDR3 length is 13 residues. V lost 5 bases, J lost 1 base, and 8 bases lay in between. Per germline, CDR1 SGHTA and CDR2 FQGNSA. This CDR3 is CASSRRVQETQYF. The CDR3 DNA follows: TGTGCCAGCAGCCGACGGGTCCAAGAGACCCAGTACTTC.